These 22 T cell receptor beta chains were all obtained from the same sample, sequenced in a study of blood T cell repertoires in COVID-19. The protocol was immunoSEQ multiplex PCR, while the TCRdb copy is restricted to in-frame clones and leaves out a portion. The sample yields 120,000 or so clones, 75% to 85% seen once. The sample was peripheral blood. The receptor source for this set is a man aged 40-50 years with active or convalescent COVID-19.

This chain uses TRBV5-6 with TRBJ2-6; D not resolved. Trimming shortened V by 6 bases and J by 1 base, and 17 bases separated the two germline ends. CDR1 SGHDT and CDR2 YYEEEE come from the germline V gene. There are 17 residues in the CDR3. The CDR3, as DNA: TGTGCCAGCACCAACCGGGTCGGTGTTTCTGGGGCCAACGTCCTGACTTTC. Its translation is CASTNRVGVSGANVLTF.

The chain couples TRBV15 to TRBJ1-3; no definite D call. This CDR3 has 13 amino acids. Germline V gene lookup returns CDR1 LNHNV and CDR2 YYDKDF (reference sequence). The V end was cut by 3 bases, the J end by 8 bases, with 11 bases between. CDR3 nucleotide sequence: TGTGCCACCAGCAGGGACTATGCAGACACCATATATTTT. Translation: CATSRDYADTIYF.

The V call is TRBV7-2, the J call TRBJ1-2; 9 bases are shared with TRBD1. The germline V gene has CDR1 SGHTA and CDR2 FQGNSA. J gave up 6 bases and V 2 bases, and 4 bases lay outside the gene matches. The length of the CDR3 is 14 residues. DNA of the CDR3: TGTGCCAGCAGCTTATGGGACAGGGCGCATGGCTACACCTTC. Encoded protein: CASSLWDRAHGYTF.

This sequence joins TRBV29-1 and TRBJ2-1; possible D gene TRBD2, 6 bases. CDR3 length: 14 amino acids. Trimming took off 7 bases at V and 7 bases at J, with 20 bases between the two ends. Germline V lookup: CDR1 SQVTM, CDR2 ANQGSEA. CDR3 amino acids: CSARGGAVGNEQFF. CDR3 DNA sequence: TGCAGCGCTAGAGGAGGGGCGGTTGGGAATGAGCAGTTCTTC.

The V and J genes are TRBV10-3 and TRBJ1-1; weak D call: TRBD1 (5 bases). This CDR3 comprises 14 residues. The germline V gene encodes CDR1 ENHRY and CDR2 SYGVKD. V was cut by 11 bases and J by 6 bases, with 22 bases left in between. The CDR3 nucleotides read TGTGCCTCAAAGGCGGGACCCGCTGGCGCTGAAGCTTTCTTT. Amino acid sequence: CASKAGPAGAEAFF.

The genes are TRBV6-5 and TRBJ1-2, with D hard to call. Deletions cut 0 bases from V and 3 bases from J, with 8 bases between. CDR3 length equals 14 residues. Germline CDR1 and CDR2: MNHEY and SVGAGI. The CDR3 region is CASSYSMSDYGYTF. In DNA form, the CDR3 reads TGTGCCAGCAGTTACTCGATGAGTGACTATGGCTACACCTTC.

The chain combines TRBV6-5 with TRBJ2-1; D gene ambiguous. The CDR3 consists of 11 residues. Germline V CDR1 and CDR2: MNHEY, SVGAGI. The V and J ends lost 8 bases and 9 bases respectively, with 11 bases between them. The CDR3 spells CASLEVREQFF. CDR3 nucleotides: TGTGCCAGCTTAGAAGTCCGTGAGCAGTTCTTC.

The chain has TRBV30 and TRBJ2-6; no clear D. Per the germline V gene, CDR1 is GTSNPN and CDR2 is SVGIG (reference sequence). V lost 0 bases to trimming and J lost 1 base, with 4 bases between them. The CDR3 covers 14 residues. CDR3 region: CAWSVESGANVLTF. The CDR3 DNA follows: TGTGCCTGGAGTGTGGAGTCTGGGGCCAACGTCCTGACTTTC. Together with reference TRBV30 and TRBJ2-6, the CDR3 gives the full variable domain: SQTIHQWPATLVQPVGSPLSLECTVEGTSNPNLYWYRQAAGRGLQLLFYSVGIGQISSEVPQNLSASRPQDRQFILSSKKLLLSDSGFYLCAWSVESGANVLTFGAGSRLTVL.

V and J are TRBV6-5 and TRBJ1-1, with D possibly TRBD1 on 5 matching bases. The CDR3 covers 12 residues. Germline V gives CDR1 MNHEY, CDR2 SVGAGI. V was cut by 1 base and J by 8 bases, with 8 bases left in between. The chain's CDR3 is CASSYWTREAFF. CDR3 coding DNA: TGTGCCAGCAGTTACTGGACAAGGGAAGCTTTCTTT.

This clone was detected only once. This chain connects TRBV9 to TRBJ1-2, with D maybe TRBD1 (6 bases). This CDR3 comprises 10 residues. CDR1 and CDR2 (germline): SGDLS, YYNGEE. Trimming removed 4 bases at V and 13 bases at J, with 11 bases between. The CDR3 nucleotides read TGTGCCAGCAGCAGGGACAAGGTCACCTTC. Amino acids: CASSRDKVTF.

The chain links TRBV30 to TRBJ1-1, with a tentative D call TRBD1 (5 bases). Trimming removed 3 bases at V and 0 bases at J, with 8 bases between. Germline assignment: CDR1 GTSNPN and CDR2 SVGIG (reference sequence). The CDR3 runs to 13 residues. The CDR3 DNA is TGTGCCTGGAGGGAGGGGATGAACACTGAAGCTTTCTTT. This gives the protein CAWREGMNTEAFF.

This clone has a handful of counts. V gene TRBV19 combines with J gene TRBJ1-1, with D perhaps matching TRBD1 (6 bases). CDR3 size: 13 residues. The germline gives CDR1 LNHDA, CDR2 SQIVND (reference sequence). Trimming took 5 bases from V and 4 from J, leaving 11 bases between them. The CDR3 nucleotides are TGTGCCAGTAGTGATCTCAGGGGCACTGAAGCTTTCTTT. Amino acids: CASSDLRGTEAFF.

The chain recombines TRBV6-6 with TRBJ1-5, with D unclear. Per the germline V gene, CDR1 is MNHNY and CDR2 is SVGAGI (reference sequence). The CDR3 contains 14 residues. V was trimmed by 6 bases and J by 2 bases, leaving 11 bases between them. The CDR3 reads CASSYAEGNQPQHF. The CDR3 region has the DNA TGTGCCAGCAGCTACGCGGAGGGCAATCAGCCCCAGCATTTT.

This clone showed up just a few times. The chain employs TRBV6-6 and TRBJ2-1; 10 positions match TRBD1. The CDR3 is made up of 15 amino acids. V lost 5 bases, J lost 7 bases, and 8 bases stayed unmatched. Germline V gives CDR1 MNHNY, CDR2 SVGAGI (reference sequence). For the CDR3, the DNA is TGTGCCAGCAGTAAACCGGGACAGGGGAAAAATGAGCAGTTCTTC. Its translation: CASSKPGQGKNEQFF.

V is TRBV5-1 and J is TRBJ1-6; 7 bases fit TRBD1. V trimming: 3 bases; J trimming: 5 bases; junction bases outside the gene matches: 2. From germline, CDR1 is SGHRS and CDR2 YFSETQ. The CDR3 contains 14 residues. The CDR3 coding sequence is TGCGCCAGCAGCTATGGACAGGATAATTCACCCCTCCACTTT. Protein sequence: CASSYGQDNSPLHF.

This clone was detected many times. The chain is built from TRBV6-4 and TRBJ2-2; D might be TRBD2 (5 bases). Trimming took 4 bases from V and 4 from J, leaving 10 bases between them. Germline CDR1 is MRHNA and CDR2 is SNTAGT. The CDR3 is 14 residues long. The CDR3 nucleotides read TGTGCCAGCAGTGTGATTGCGGGCACCGGGGAGCTGTTTTTT. Amino acid sequence: CASSVIAGTGELFF.

The chain joins TRBV6-5 to TRBJ2-7; D perhaps matches TRBD1 (7 bases). V was trimmed by 10 bases and J by 3 bases, leaving 16 bases between them. CDR1 MNHEY and CDR2 SVGAGI come from the germline V gene. This CDR3 comprises 13 residues. The CDR3 here is CATRRGTVYEQYF. The DNA for the CDR3 is TGTGCCACCCGGAGGGGGACAGTCTACGAGCAGTACTTC.

The sample holds a few counts of this clone. This chain uses TRBV30 with TRBJ1-2; D not resolved. In germline, CDR1 is GTSNPN, CDR2 SVGIG (reference sequence). V was cut by 3 bases and J by 5 bases, with 13 bases left in between. The CDR3 length is 13 residues. CDR3 sequence reads: CAWSPEPYYGYTF. As DNA, the CDR3 is TGTGCCTGGAGCCCTGAGCCCTATTATGGCTACACCTTC.

The chain couples TRBV9 to TRBJ2-2; no clear D. The CDR3 runs to 15 residues. Trimming stripped 0 bases from V and 1 base from J, with 7 bases between. CDR1 SGDLS and CDR2 YYNGEE come from the germline V gene. The DNA for the CDR3 is TGTGCCAGCAGCGTAGATCCGGGGAACACCGGGGAGCTGTTTTTT. It encodes CASSVDPGNTGELFF.

This clone is a singleton in its sample. The rearrangement uses TRBV12-5 and TRBJ2-5; D possibly corresponds to TRBD2 (7 bases). CDR1 LGHNT and CDR2 FRNRAP come from the germline V gene. The CDR3 extends over 16 amino acids. The V end lost 4 bases, the J end lost 3 bases, and 18 bases lay between the germline ends. CDR3 loop: CASGSSIGGVKETQYF. The CDR3 DNA follows: TGTGCTAGTGGTTCGTCGATAGGGGGGGTGAAAGAGACCCAGTACTTC.

The V call is TRBV5-1, the J call TRBJ1-4, with D tentatively TRBD1 (5 bases). CDR3 length: 19 residues. V gave up 1 base and J gave up 10 bases, with 29 bases separating them. The germline V gene encodes CDR1 SGHRS and CDR2 YFSETQ. The CDR3: CASSLNPMDMDRASSKLFF. Here the CDR3 DNA reads TGCGCCAGCAGCTTGAACCCCATGGACATGGATCGGGCCTCCTCAAAACTGTTTTTT.

The table lists this clone with a count of one. The rearrangement joins TRBV28 to TRBJ2-4, with 8 bases identical to TRBD1. Trimming at V came to 5 bases and at J to 1 base, leaving 4 bases not matched to a gene. Per germline, CDR1 MDHEN and CDR2 SYDVKM. CDR3 length: 15 amino acids. CDR3 in DNA: TGTGCCAGCAGTCGGACAGGGACGGCCAAAAACATTCAGTACTTC. This codes for CASSRTGTAKNIQYF.